The sequence of this TCR beta chain was determined in a study of T cell responses to AZD1222 COVID-19 vaccine. TCRdb's copy holds only in-frame clones and misses some; the assay was immunoSEQ multiplex PCR. The sample consists of approximately 180,000 clones, 90% of them appearing once. The ends lost 4 bases at V and 4 bases at J; junction bases unmatched: 4. Germline assignment: CDR1 ENHRY and CDR2 SYGVKD. The CDR3 is 15 residues long. V and J are TRBV10-3 and TRBJ1-2, with 12 bases fitting TRBD1. The starting material was peripheral blood, obtained on day 0 of AZD1222 vaccination. The sequence derives from an adult in good health. CDR3 DNA: TGTGCCATCAGTGGGGGACAGGGGGCCAGCTATGGCTACACCTTC. Translation gives CAISGGQGASYGYTF.